This T cell receptor (beta chain) was recorded in a study of shared clonotypes between healthy human individuals. Study observations and caveats: Clonotypes that were shared across four donors made up roughly 5% of naive CD4 clonotypes.

This clone was found a few times. Its specificity is not known. Clones were sequenced by immunoSEQ multiplex PCR, and TCRdb holds only the in-frame ones, with some missing. Here the sample spans roughly 2.5 million clones, around 94% being singletons. The V and J ends lost 10 bases and 6 bases respectively, with 13 bases between them. Per the germline V gene, CDR1 is MNHNY and CDR2 is SVGAGI (reference sequence). The length of the CDR3 is 13 residues. The chain recombines TRBV6-6 with TRBJ1-6; D possibly corresponds to TRBD1 (5 bases). The clonotype was recovered from a man younger than 35 in good health. The sample consisted of naive CD4+ T cells sorted from blood. Documented subset: CD45RA+ positively selected. DNA of the CDR3: TGTGCCATCTCGGAGGGGTTTAATTCACCCCTCCACTTT. Translated: CAISEGFNSPLHF.